The 21 T cell receptor beta chains reported below all come from one sample, sequenced in a study of T cell changes during pregnancy in multiple sclerosis (dated by TCRdb to the late 2010s). The library was made by the immunoSEQ multiplex PCR assay. In its TCRdb copy, this immuneACCESS table keeps in-frame sequences only and misses some clones. Where compared with another copy, unresolved V genes explain less than half of these, and the others have no known cause. The sample includes more than 25,000 clones, with more than 80% observed a single time. The top ten hold 0.71% of the sample. The sample was CD4+ T cells from peripheral blood mononuclear cells, taken in the first trimester of pregnancy. The receptor source for this set is a female donor with multiple sclerosis, enrolled in a pregnancy study.

The V gene is TRBV2, the J gene TRBJ1-1; 7 bases agree with TRBD1. From germline, CDR1 is SNHLY and CDR2 FYNNEI. The CDR3 extends over 13 amino acids. The trim removed 5 bases at V and 5 bases at J, leaving 5 bases unmatched. CDR3 in amino acids: CASSPTGRTEAFF. For the CDR3, the DNA is TGTGCCAGCAGTCCGACAGGGCGGACTGAAGCTTTCTTT.

The chain has TRBV7-2 and TRBJ1-1, with TRBD1 matching 8 bases. V gave up 6 bases and J gave up 1 base; unmatched junction bases: 4. The CDR3 sequence is 14 residues long. CDR1 is SGHTA and CDR2 is FQGNSA in the germline V gene. CDR3 DNA: TGTGCCAGCAGTTACAGGGGGGGGAACACTGAAGCTTTCTTT. This encodes CASSYRGGNTEAFF.

CDR3 in amino acids: CASGYGAGMYNEQFF. CDR3 nucleotide sequence: TGCGCCAGCGGATACGGTGCGGGGATGTACAATGAGCAGTTCTTC. The chain joins TRBV5-1 to TRBJ2-1; a weak D match, TRBD2 (6 bases). Germline V CDR1 and CDR2: SGHRS, YFSETQ. CDR3 length: 15 residues. V was clipped by 7 bases and J by 4 bases, with 18 bases between them.

This chain uses TRBV10-3 with TRBJ2-5; 9 positions agree with TRBD1. Per the germline V gene, CDR1 is ENHRY and CDR2 is SYGVKD. With V trimmed by 2 bases and J by 5 bases, 9 bases remained unmatched. The length of the CDR3 is 16 residues. Here the CDR3 reads CAISEPLGQGWETQYF. CDR3 DNA: TGTGCCATCAGTGAGCCCCTCGGACAGGGGTGGGAGACCCAGTACTTC.

The chain couples TRBV6-5 to TRBJ2-5; 9 bases are a match to TRBD2. CDR3 length: 14 amino acids. V shed 10 bases and J 6 bases; nucleotides not matched to a gene: 12. Germline values: CDR1 MNHEY, CDR2 SVGAGI. The CDR3 here is CATTPAGGRQTQYF. The CDR3 coding sequence is TGTGCCACCACCCCAGCGGGGGGCCGTCAGACCCAGTACTTC.

This clone was recorded once. The chain links TRBV28 to TRBJ2-7; 7 bases fit TRBD1. Germline CDR1 is MDHEN and CDR2 is SYDVKM. The CDR3 runs to 15 residues. After removal of 6 bases from V and 5 bases from J, the junction contained 13 bases not matched to a gene. In DNA form, the CDR3 reads TGTGCCAGCAGAGGTCCGGAACAGGGGAGAAACGAGCAGTACTTC. Its protein is CASRGPEQGRNEQYF.

This clone was observed once. V usage is TRBV6-5 and J usage is TRBJ2-7, with D possibly matching TRBD2 (5 bases). Germline lookup yields CDR1 MNHEY and CDR2 SVGAGI. V shed 3 bases and J shed 6 bases, with 18 bases lying between them. The CDR3 has 15 amino acids. Written as DNA, the CDR3 is TGTGCCAGCAGTTATTTTACAACTAGAACTAGCGAGCAGTACTTC. This encodes CASSYFTTRTSEQYF.

The chain combines TRBV30 with TRBJ1-6; D is possibly TRBD1 (5 bases). V was pared by 4 bases and J by 2 bases, with 21 bases between. Germline V lookup: CDR1 GTSNPN, CDR2 SVGIG (reference sequence). The CDR3 totals 18 residues. CDR3 loop: CAWTQGRRGRPYNSPLHF. Here the CDR3 DNA reads TGTGCCTGGACCCAGGGTAGGCGGGGGAGACCCTATAATTCACCCCTCCACTTT.

CDR3 sequence reads: CAWKWGRGVAEAFF. CDR3 coding DNA: TGTGCCTGGAAATGGGGAAGGGGTGTCGCTGAAGCTTTCTTT. This sequence joins TRBV30 and TRBJ1-1; TRBD1 is a possible D gene (5 bases). CDR3 size: 14 residues. Trimming shortened V by 4 bases and J by 6 bases, and 18 bases separated the two germline ends. Germline V lookup: CDR1 GTSNPN, CDR2 SVGIG (reference sequence). The complete variable domain, with remaining parts taken from reference TRBV30 and TRBJ1-1, reads SQTIHQWPATLVQPVGSPLSLECTVEGTSNPNLYWYRQAAGRGLQLLFYSVGIGQISSEVPQNLSASRPQDRQFILSSKKLLLSDSGFYLCAWKWGRGVAEAFFGQGTRLTVV.

The V gene is TRBV4-3, the J gene TRBJ2-2; D may be TRBD2 (6 bases). The V and J ends lost 4 bases and 8 bases respectively, with 20 bases between them. This CDR3 comprises 16 residues. Looked up from germline, CDR1 is LGHNA and CDR2 is YSLEER. CDR3 sequence: CASSREPGRRGGELFF. In DNA form, the CDR3 reads TGCGCCAGCAGCCGGGAGCCCGGGCGCCGGGGGGGGGAGCTGTTTTTT.

The chain is built from TRBV7-3 and TRBJ1-6; TRBD1 agrees at 7 bases. Germline V CDR1 and CDR2: SGHTA, FQGTGA. V lost 1 base to trimming and J lost 4 bases; unmatched junction nucleotides: 1. This CDR3 contains 15 residues. The CDR3 DNA reads as TGTGCCAGCAGCTTAATGGGACAGTATAATTCACCCCTCCACTTT. Its translation: CASSLMGQYNSPLHF.

The gene calls are TRBV7-8 and TRBJ1-1; tentatively, D is TRBD1 (5 bases). V was pared by 3 bases and J by 1 base, with 12 bases between. Germline CDR1 SGHVS, CDR2 FQNEAQ. The CDR3 has 15 amino acids. The CDR3 bases are TGTGCCAGCAGCTTTCCAGATGACAGGAACACTGAAGCTTTCTTT. Protein: CASSFPDDRNTEAFF.

The DNA of the CDR3 is TGTGCCAGTAGTAACCAGTACAGCAATCAGCCCCAGCATTTT. This sequence encodes CASSNQYSNQPQHF. V and J are TRBV19 and TRBJ1-5; no clear D. V lost 4 bases, J lost 1 base, and 8 bases lay in between. Germline CDR1 is LNHDA and CDR2 is SQIVND (reference sequence). The CDR3 is made up of 14 amino acids.

The J gene is TRBJ2-5, the V gene TRBV5-1; 7 nucleotides align to TRBD2. The CDR3 spans 14 residues. Looked up from germline, CDR1 is SGHRS and CDR2 is YFSETQ. With 2 bases clipped from V and 3 bases from J, the junction kept 4 bases outside the gene matches. The CDR3 nucleotides read TGCGCCAGCAGCTTCGGGGGGAGAGAAGAGACCCAGTACTTC. Protein: CASSFGGREETQYF.

This clone was observed a few times. The same CDR3 arises from other DNA sequences in this sample as well. This chain uses TRBV30 with TRBJ1-1; D is uncertain. CDR3 length: 11 residues. The germline V gene encodes CDR1 GTSNPN and CDR2 SVGIG (reference sequence). Trimming shortened V by 2 bases and J by 7 bases, and 8 bases separated the two germline ends. The CDR3 DNA is TGTGCCTGGAGTTGGGAGGGTGAAGCTTTCTTT. It encodes CAWSWEGEAFF. Drawing the rest from reference TRBV30 and TRBJ1-1, the complete variable domain is SQTIHQWPATLVQPVGSPLSLECTVEGTSNPNLYWYRQAAGRGLQLLFYSVGIGQISSEVPQNLSASRPQDRQFILSSKKLLLSDSGFYLCAWSWEGEAFFGQGTRLTVV.

In DNA, the CDR3 is TGTGCCAGCAGATCCACCTCCACGGTCCGGGGAGAGCAGTACTTC. Encoded protein: CASRSTSTVRGEQYF. The chain is built from TRBV27 and TRBJ2-7; D possibly corresponds to TRBD2 (5 bases). The germline V and J ends were trimmed by 6 bases and 7 bases, with 22 bases remaining between them. CDR1 is MNHEY and CDR2 is SMNVEV in the germline V gene (reference sequence). The CDR3 runs to 15 residues.

The chain joins TRBV2 to TRBJ1-2, with TRBD1 matching 10 bases. Trimming took 5 bases from V and 5 from J; bases not matched to a gene: 5. The CDR3 totals 14 residues. Germline values: CDR1 SNHLY, CDR2 FYNNEI. The CDR3 protein is CASSWTGGSYGYTF. CDR3 DNA: TGTGCCAGCAGTTGGACAGGGGGGTCTTATGGCTACACCTTC.

This clone was observed once. The genes are TRBV27 and TRBJ2-3; D possibly corresponds to TRBD1 (5 bases). The germline CDR1 and CDR2 sequences are MNHEY and SMNVEV (reference sequence). V dropped 1 base and J dropped 2 bases, with 10 bases sitting between them. This CDR3 is 15 amino acids long. The DNA for the CDR3 is TGTGCCAGCAGTTTATGGGGCCAAAACACAGATACGCAGTATTTT. Its translation: CASSLWGQNTDTQYF.

The gene calls are TRBV5-1 and TRBJ2-3, with 8 bases fitting TRBD2. Germline V gene data show CDR1 as SGHRS and CDR2 as YFSETQ. V dropped 4 bases and J dropped 6; count of bases not matched to a gene: 13. The CDR3 has 16 amino acids. The CDR3 is CASSLLTSALFDTQYF. CDR3 DNA: TGCGCCAGCAGCCTGCTGACTAGCGCGTTATTCGATACGCAGTATTTT.

The gene calls are TRBV5-1 and TRBJ2-1, with D perhaps TRBD2 (7 bases). Trimming took 0 bases from V and 6 from J, leaving 16 bases between them. The CDR3 sequence is 16 residues long. Germline V gives CDR1 SGHRS, CDR2 YFSETQ. The CDR3 loop reads CASSLASRGPSNEQFF. CDR3 coding DNA: TGCGCCAGCAGCTTGGCCTCGCGGGGGCCCTCCAATGAGCAGTTCTTC.

The chain couples TRBV10-2 to TRBJ2-1; D unresolved. Germline values: CDR1 WSHSY, CDR2 SAAADI. The CDR3 is 13 amino acids. V was cut by 5 bases and J by 1 base, with 6 bases left in between. The CDR3, as DNA: TGCGCCAGCAGTACGCGGTCCTACAATGAGCAGTTCTTC. Amino acid sequence: CASSTRSYNEQFF.